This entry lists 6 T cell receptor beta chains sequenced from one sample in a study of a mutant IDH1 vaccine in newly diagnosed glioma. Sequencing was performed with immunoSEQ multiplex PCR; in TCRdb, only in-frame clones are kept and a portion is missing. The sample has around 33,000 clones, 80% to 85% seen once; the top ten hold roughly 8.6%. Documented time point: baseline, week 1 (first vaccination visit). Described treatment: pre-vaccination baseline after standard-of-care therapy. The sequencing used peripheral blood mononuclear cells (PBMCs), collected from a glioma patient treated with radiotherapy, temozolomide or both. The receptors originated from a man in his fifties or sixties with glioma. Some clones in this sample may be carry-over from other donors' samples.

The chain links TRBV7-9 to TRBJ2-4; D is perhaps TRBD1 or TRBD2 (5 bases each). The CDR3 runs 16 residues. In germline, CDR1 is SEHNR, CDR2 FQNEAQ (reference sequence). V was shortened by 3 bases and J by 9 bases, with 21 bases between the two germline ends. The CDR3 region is CASSLPGASQDGIQYF. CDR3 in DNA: TGTGCCAGCAGCTTGCCCGGGGCTAGCCAGGACGGCATTCAGTACTTC.

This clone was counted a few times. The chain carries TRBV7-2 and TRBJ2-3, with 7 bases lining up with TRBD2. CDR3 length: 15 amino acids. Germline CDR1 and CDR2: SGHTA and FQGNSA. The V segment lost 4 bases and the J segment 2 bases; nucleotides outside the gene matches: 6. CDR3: CASSSGEGHTDTQYF. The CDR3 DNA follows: TGTGCCAGCAGCTCCGGGGAGGGGCACACAGATACGCAGTATTTT.

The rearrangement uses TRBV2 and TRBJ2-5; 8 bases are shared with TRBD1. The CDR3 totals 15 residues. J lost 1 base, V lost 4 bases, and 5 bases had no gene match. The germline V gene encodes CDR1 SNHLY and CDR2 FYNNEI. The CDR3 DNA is TGTGCCAGCAGTGGTGGACAGGGCTCCCAAGAGACCCAGTACTTC. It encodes CASSGGQGSQETQYF.

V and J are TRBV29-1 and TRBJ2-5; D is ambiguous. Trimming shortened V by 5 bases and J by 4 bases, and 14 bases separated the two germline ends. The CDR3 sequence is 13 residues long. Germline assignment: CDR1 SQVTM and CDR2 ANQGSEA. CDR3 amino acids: CSVPDHSRETQYF. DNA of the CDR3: TGCAGCGTTCCGGACCACAGCCGAGAGACCCAGTACTTC.

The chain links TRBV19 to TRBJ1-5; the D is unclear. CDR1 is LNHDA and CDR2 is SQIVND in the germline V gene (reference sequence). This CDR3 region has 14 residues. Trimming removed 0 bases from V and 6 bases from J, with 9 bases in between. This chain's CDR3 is CASSIEGWSQPQHF. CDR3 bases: TGTGCCAGTAGTATAGAGGGGTGGAGTCAGCCCCAGCATTTT.

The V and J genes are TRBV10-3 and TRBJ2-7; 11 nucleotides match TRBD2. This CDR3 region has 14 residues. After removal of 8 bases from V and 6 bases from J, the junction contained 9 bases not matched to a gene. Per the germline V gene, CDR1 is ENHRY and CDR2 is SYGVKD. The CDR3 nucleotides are TGTGCCATCTCGCCGGGACTAGCGGCGGGCGAGCAGTACTTC. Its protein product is CAISPGLAAGEQYF.